The 10 T cell receptor beta chains presented below share a single source sample, sequenced in a study of Ad26.COV2.S vaccination and SARS-CoV-2 variants. Treatment in this sample: roughly 19 received Ad26.COV2.S at low or high dose, single or two shots; 5 received placebo; per-sample allocation not given. Samples analyzed were those drawn on day 63 after the first vaccine or placebo injection. Sequenced by immunoSEQ multiplex PCR; TCRdb stores in-frame clones only, minus some. The repertoire holds around 500,000 clones, with about nine tenths as singletons. The sequencing used peripheral blood, collected in a trial of Ad26.COV2.S vaccine versus placebo. Source of these receptors: a person between 18 and 59 years old who received the Ad26.COV2.S COVID-19 vaccine or a placebo.

The chain is built from TRBV3-1 (or the pseudogene TRBV3-2) and TRBJ2-7, with D hard to call. This CDR3 spans 12 amino acids. With 2 bases removed from V and 5 bases from J, the gap between germline ends came to 7 bases. Looked up from germline, CDR1 is LGHDT and CDR2 is YNNKEL (reference sequence). The CDR3: CASSQTSHEQYF. The CDR3 DNA is TGTGCCAGCAGCCAAACAAGCCACGAGCAGTACTTC.

The V and J genes are TRBV11-1 and TRBJ2-5; TRBD1 agrees at 9 bases. The CDR3 totals 16 residues. Germline-derived CDR1 and CDR2 are SGHAT and FQDESV (reference sequence). V lost 1 base to trimming and J lost 2 bases; unmatched junction nucleotides: 5. As DNA, the CDR3 is TGTGCCAGCAGCTTAGAGGGACAGGGTGTACAAGAGACCCAGTACTTC. It yields the protein CASSLEGQGVQETQYF.

The chain combines TRBV15 with TRBJ2-2; 7 nucleotides agree with TRBD1. This CDR3 contains 15 residues. CDR1 and CDR2 (germline): LNHNV, YYDKDF (reference sequence). Germline trimming cut 5 bases from V and 4 bases from J; bases unmatched to any gene: 7. CDR3 DNA sequence: TGTGCCACCAGCCCCGGGAACAGGGGCACCGGGGAGCTGTTTTTT. It specifies CATSPGNRGTGELFF.

The CDR3 bases are TGTGCCAGCAGTTATAGGAGGGCCAACACCGGGGAGCTGTTTTTT. Its protein product is CASSYRRANTGELFF. V gene TRBV6-5 combines with J gene TRBJ2-2; possibly TRBD2 for D (6 bases). CDR1 MNHEY and CDR2 SVGAGI come from the germline V gene. This CDR3 contains 15 residues. V was clipped by 3 bases and J by 2 bases, with 10 bases between them.

The rearrangement uses TRBV13 and TRBJ2-7, with unresolved D. Germline V gene sequence: CDR1 PRHDT, CDR2 FYEKMQ (reference sequence). This CDR3 has 12 amino acids. V was clipped by 3 bases and J by 9 bases, with 12 bases between them. The DNA for the CDR3 is TGTGCCAGCAGCTTGGAAGGGCTGGCGCAGTACTTC. Its translation is CASSLEGLAQYF.

J is TRBJ2-1 and V is TRBV18, with D perhaps matching TRBD1 (6 bases). Per the germline V gene, CDR1 is KGHSH and CDR2 is LQKENI. The length of the CDR3 is 13 residues. V was trimmed by 3 bases and J by 10 bases, leaving 13 bases between them. For the CDR3, the DNA is TGTGCCAGCTCACCTATACAGGGTGGGGAGCAGTTCTTC. Amino acid sequence: CASSPIQGGEQFF.

The rearrangement links TRBV3-1 (or the pseudogene TRBV3-2) to TRBJ2-2; 7 bases are a match to TRBD1. Per the germline V gene, CDR1 is LGHDT and CDR2 is YNNKEL (reference sequence). With 4 bases clipped from V and 2 bases from J, the junction kept 10 bases outside the gene matches. This CDR3 spans 17 amino acids. The CDR3 loop is CASSPPPGQLNTGELFF. The CDR3 DNA follows: TGTGCCAGCAGCCCACCGCCGGGACAGTTAAACACCGGGGAGCTGTTTTTT.

The rearrangement links TRBV28 to TRBJ2-7; D is possibly TRBD2 (5 bases). Germline V CDR1 and CDR2: MDHEN, SYDVKM. V lost 8 bases and J 1 base, leaving 12 bases between the germline ends. The CDR3 runs to 13 residues. The CDR3 region is CASVRPGSYEQYF. The CDR3 DNA reads TGTGCCAGCGTAAGGCCGGGGTCCTACGAGCAGTACTTC.

The genes are TRBV6-5 and TRBJ2-7, with no clear D. This CDR3 spans 13 amino acids. Between the trimmed V and J ends, which lost 4 bases and 7 bases, there was a span of 14 bases. Per the germline V gene, CDR1 is MNHEY and CDR2 is SVGAGI. CDR3 nucleotide sequence: TGTGCCAGCAGTTTGAACTGGGAAGGGGAGCAGTACTTC. This translates into CASSLNWEGEQYF.

With respect to this clone: The same CDR3 can be traced to other DNA sequences in this sample. The gene calls are TRBV7-3 and TRBJ2-3, with D perhaps matching TRBD2 (6 bases). The CDR3 loop spans 14 amino acids. Trimming shortened V by 5 bases and J by 0 bases, and 9 bases separated the two germline ends. The germline CDR1 and CDR2 sequences are SGHTA and FQGTGA. This chain's CDR3 is CASSPGTSTDTQYF. The CDR3 region has the DNA TGTGCCAGCAGCCCTGGGACTAGCACAGATACGCAGTATTTT.